This T cell receptor beta chain originates from a study of patients and donors after allogeneic stem cell transplantation (dated by TCRdb to the early 2020s). This clonotype occurred a few times. There is no known antigen for this receptor. Its ends do not fully match the called genes, so a read error is possible. Libraries were made using RT-PCR. The data were produced on a NextSeq 550. TCRdb trimmed public reads at Q25 via fastp, called clones via MiXCR and kept in-frame beta chains. All rows with the same CDR3 protein become a single entry with the most common DNA and genes. The sample has about a million distinct CDR3 sequences on record, roughly 18% of them singletons. The top ten clones comprise 5% to 6.5% of the sample. This clonotype was obtained from a human donor who was either an allogeneic HSCT recipient or a stem cell or donor lymphocyte infusion donor (not recorded which). It is not recorded whose cells these are; they may come from a transplant donor. The material sequenced was blood, either unsorted or a sorted T cell fraction (not recorded which).

For the CDR3, the sequence is CASSKGTGSLEADF. The DNA sequence is TGTGCCAGCAGCAAGGGGACAGGGAGCTTGGAAGCGGACTTC. The rearrangement joined TRBV6-2 or TRBV6-3 to TRBJ2-4, and 9 bases in between align with TRBD1. The CDR3 measures 14 amino acids from cysteine to phenylalanine. CDR3 DNA is the only sequence kept; it has 42 bases, read in frame from the first base. In the germline V gene, CDR1 corresponds to MNHEY and CDR2 to SVGEGT.